The 7 T cell receptor beta chains given below trace back to one sample, sequenced in a study of low-dose radiotherapy and immunotherapy resistance in tumors. Time point in this sample: before trial treatment. Alpha- and beta-chain coverage of first-strand cDNA came from TRAV- and TRBV-specific primers. TCR amplification ran 20 PCR cycles using constant-region and V-primer adapter primers. MiXCR was run by TCRdb on the reads, yielding one entry per CDR3 protein. This sample yields 80,000 to 90,000 distinct CDR3 sequences, of which over 15% are seen a single time; roughly 3% belongs to the top ten. The sequencing used PBMCs, collected before treatment. All receptors come from a male donor with prostate cancer.

This clonotype occurred many times. The rearrangement links TRBV5-4 to TRBJ2-2; 8 bases are a match to TRBD1. With 4 bases clipped from V and 4 bases from J, the junction kept 12 bases outside the gene matches. Germline assignment: CDR1 SGHNT and CDR2 YYREEE (reference sequence). CDR3 length: 17 residues. CDR3 loop: CASSAAGTGGRTGELFF. DNA of the CDR3: TGTGCCAGCAGCGCCGCTGGGACAGGCGGTCGCACCGGGGAGCTGTTTTTT.

Ten or more counts support this clonotype. The chain recombines TRBV5-5 with TRBJ1-6; a possible D gene is TRBD1 (5 bases). The germline gives CDR1 SGHKS, CDR2 YYEKEE (reference sequence). This CDR3 region has 15 residues. Trimming stripped 0 bases from V and 10 bases from J, with 14 bases between. CDR3 loop: CASSLDATGGSPLHF. The CDR3, as DNA: TGTGCCAGCAGCTTGGATGCGACGGGGGGATCACCCCTCCACTTT.

As concerns this clonotype: A far larger clone is a single base away, which makes a read error likely. V and J are TRBV18 and TRBJ2-5; D perhaps matches TRBD1 (6 bases). Germline V lookup: CDR1 KGHSH, CDR2 LQKENI. The CDR3 spans 15 residues. Trimming removed 10 bases from V and 0 bases from J, with 18 bases in between. Here the CDR3 DNA reads TGTGCCAACAGCTTCCAGACAGGCAACCAAGAGACCCAGTACTTC. Translating it yields CANSFQTGNQETQYF.

This clonotype was observed at least ten times. V and J are TRBV20-1 and TRBJ2-4; TRBD2 agrees at 10 bases. Germline CDR1 DFQATT, CDR2 SNEGSKA (reference sequence). The CDR3 extends over 15 amino acids. Trimming cost V 0 bases and J 5 bases; bases outside gene matches: 4. This CDR3 is CSARDSGGIQNIQYF. The CDR3 region has the DNA TGCAGTGCTAGAGATAGCGGGGGGATCCAAAACATTCAGTACTTC.

This clonotype was detected many times. The chain carries TRBV13 and TRBJ1-1; the D is unclear. The CDR3 spans 13 residues. Germline V gene sequence: CDR1 PRHDT, CDR2 FYEKMQ (reference sequence). Trimming removed 6 bases at V and 0 bases at J, with 8 bases between. The CDR3 protein is CASRNDLNTEAFF. The CDR3 DNA follows: TGTGCCAGCAGGAACGACCTGAACACTGAAGCTTTCTTT.

V and J are TRBV30 and TRBJ2-4; 12 bases map to TRBD2. The CDR3 has 17 amino acids. CDR1 and CDR2 (germline): GTSNPN, SVGIG (reference sequence). The junction had 7 bases not matched to a gene; V was cut back by 2 bases and J by 2 bases. Here the CDR3 DNA reads TGTGCCTGGAGTCGATCTAGCGGGGGGGCCCCCAAAAACATTCAGTACTTC. Translating gives CAWSRSSGGAPKNIQYF.

This clonotype occurred a few times. The chain is built from TRBV20-1 and TRBJ1-5; 8 positions match TRBD1. CDR3 length equals 15 residues. J was trimmed by 8 bases and V by 3 bases; bases with no gene match: 12. Per the germline V gene, CDR1 is DFQATT and CDR2 is SNEGSKA (reference sequence). CDR3 residues: CSASALGQGLKPQHF. The CDR3 coding sequence is TGCAGTGCTAGCGCCCTTGGACAGGGTTTAAAGCCCCAGCATTTT.